This T cell receptor beta chain was found in a study of T cell repertoires in cytomegalovirus infection. The CDR3 is made up of 14 amino acids. Germline CDR1 reads LNHDA; CDR2 reads SQIVND (reference sequence). J was trimmed by 2 bases and V by 7 bases; bases with no gene match: 6. Comments on this clonotype: Antigen unknown.

One entry per CDR3 protein, called by TCRdb with MiXCR from the reads. This table holds 380,000 or so distinct CDR3 sequences, about a third found once. The sample consisted of cultured PBMCs, taken from culture after CMV antigen stimulation. The V call is TRBV19, the J call TRBJ2-7; 9 nucleotides align to TRBD2. The origin of this receptor is a human donor in good health (CMV status not recorded). Some clones in this sample may be carry-over from other donors' samples. CDR3 residues: CASNLAGTPYEQYF. The DNA of the CDR3 is TGTGCCAGTAACCTAGCGGGAACCCCCTACGAGCAGTACTTC.